These T cell receptor beta chains were read from a single sample in a study of T cells in Graves' hyperthyroidism and ophthalmopathy. TCRdb redid the calling of the multiplex PCR reads with MiXCR, one entry per CDR3 protein. This table holds a few hundred thousand distinct CDR3 sequences, around 15% found once. The sequenced sample consisted of blood. These receptors were collected from a woman between 18 and 29 years old with Graves' hyperthyroidism. CDR3s include the opening cysteine and the closing phenylalanine or tryptophan. The D gene is left open where the match is weak. Clone size is not always given. Where it is, it says once, few, many or a class for expanded clones.

TRBV29-1	11	NA	NA	TRBJ2-1	TGCAGCGTTGATATGAACAATGAGCAGTTCTTC	CSVDMNNEQFF
TRBV4-1	17	NA	NA	TRBJ1-2	TGCGCCAGCAGCCAAGATTGGGGCAGGGAGATGGACTATGGCTACACCTTC	CASSQDWGREMDYGYTF
TRBV30	14	NA	TRBD2	TRBJ2-7	TGTGCCTGCGGGACTAGCCTCAATCTGAACGAGCAGTACTTC	CACGTSLNLNEQYF
TRBV5-6	13	many	NA	TRBJ1-1	TGTGCCAGCAGCTTGGAAAGGGGAGGGGAAGCTTTCTTT	CASSLERGGEAFF
TRBV3-1	15	many	NA	TRBJ2-7	TGTGCCAGCAGCCAAGTTTCAGCGGCCGCCGGGGAGCAGTACTTC	CASSQVSAAAGEQYF
TRBV12-5	13	many	NA	TRBJ1-5	TGTGACCCTCTGGGGGCGGGGGATCAGCCCCAGCATTTT	CDPLGAGDQPQHF
TRBV12-3/TRBV12-4	12	many	NA	TRBJ2-1	TGTGCCAGCACCACGGCGGGGCGTGAGCAGTTCTTC	CASTTAGREQFF
TRBV13	15	NA	NA	TRBJ2-3	TGTGCCAGCAGCTTAGGAGAGACTAGGGTAGATACGCAGTATTTT	CASSLGETRVDTQYF
TRBV5-1	15	many	NA	TRBJ1-1	TGCGCCAGCAGCTTGCGGGGGCGGCAGAACACTGAAGCTTTCTTT	CASSLRGRQNTEAFF
TRBV11-3	16	NA	TRBD2	TRBJ2-5	TGTGCCAGCAGCGCCAGACTAGCGGGGAAAAAAGAGACCCAGTACTTC	CASSARLAGKKETQYF
TRBV20-1	12	NA	NA	TRBJ2-1	TGCAGTGCTACACCGGGACATGGTGAGCAGTTCTTC	CSATPGHGEQFF
TRBV20-1	17	few	TRBD2	TRBJ2-2	TGCAGTGCTAGAGAGGTGACTAGCGGGAGATTCACCGGGGAGCTGTTTTTT	CSAREVTSGRFTGELFF
TRBV7-9	14	many	TRBD1	TRBJ2-1	TGTGCCAGCAGCTCCGGGACAGGGTCCTGGGAGCAGTTCTTC	CASSSGTGSWEQFF
TRBV6-1	14	many	TRBD1	TRBJ2-7	TGTGCCATCCGGACAGGGGCCACCTCCTACGAGCAGTACTTC	CAIRTGATSYEQYF
TRBV12-3/TRBV12-4	14	few	NA	TRBJ1-4	TGTGCCAGCAGTTTGATGTTTGGAGGTGAAAAACTGTTTTTT	CASSLMFGGEKLFF
TRBV6-2/TRBV6-3	11	many	NA	TRBJ1-1	TGTGCCAGCATCCCAGCCTTTGAAGCTTTCTTT	CASIPAFEAFF
TRBV7-7	15	many	TRBD1	TRBJ2-5	TGTGCCAGCAGCTCCGGACAGGGGGCGCGAGAGACCCAGTACTTC	CASSSGQGARETQYF
TRBV12-3/TRBV12-4	13	few	TRBD2	TRBJ2-7	TGTGCCAGCAGAATTAGCGGGGGTTACGAGCAGTACTTC	CASRISGGYEQYF
TRBV7-6	17	few	NA	TRBJ2-3	TGTGCCAGCAGCGGGTGGGCCGCCGGACTTGCGGCAGATACGCAGTATTTT	CASSGWAAGLAADTQYF
TRBV5-1	14	NA	TRBD1	TRBJ1-2	TGCGCCAGCGCAGGACAGGGTTCGGCCTATGGCTACACCTTC	CASAGQGSAYGYTF
TRBV19	18	many	TRBD2	TRBJ2-2	TGTGCCAGTACGGGACACCAGACTAGCGGGAGTAACACCGGGGAGCTGTTTTTT	CASTGHQTSGSNTGELFF
TRBV29-1	17	many	TRBD2	TRBJ2-5	TGCAGCGTTGAAGATGGAAAGACTAGCGGGACCCAAGAGACCCAGTACTTC	CSVEDGKTSGTQETQYF
TRBV9	14	NA	TRBD1	TRBJ2-4	TGTGCCAGCAGCGTCCACGACAGGGCTGACATTCAGTACTTC	CASSVHDRADIQYF
TRBV11-2	14	many	NA	TRBJ1-2	TGTGCCAGCAGTGGGACGGGGGGCTACTATGGCTACACCTTC	CASSGTGGYYGYTF
TRBV5-5	17	NA	TRBD2	TRBJ2-3	TGTGCCAGCAGCTTGGCCGGACTAGCGGTGGGGACAGATACGCAGTATTTT	CASSLAGLAVGTDTQYF
TRBV7-8	15	many	NA	TRBJ1-2	TGTGCCAGCAGCTTAATAGTGACGGATAACTATGGCTACACCTTC	CASSLIVTDNYGYTF
TRBV5-1	13	NA	NA	TRBJ2-3	TGCGCCAGCAGCCCGCCAGACACAGATACGCAGTATTTT	CASSPPDTDTQYF